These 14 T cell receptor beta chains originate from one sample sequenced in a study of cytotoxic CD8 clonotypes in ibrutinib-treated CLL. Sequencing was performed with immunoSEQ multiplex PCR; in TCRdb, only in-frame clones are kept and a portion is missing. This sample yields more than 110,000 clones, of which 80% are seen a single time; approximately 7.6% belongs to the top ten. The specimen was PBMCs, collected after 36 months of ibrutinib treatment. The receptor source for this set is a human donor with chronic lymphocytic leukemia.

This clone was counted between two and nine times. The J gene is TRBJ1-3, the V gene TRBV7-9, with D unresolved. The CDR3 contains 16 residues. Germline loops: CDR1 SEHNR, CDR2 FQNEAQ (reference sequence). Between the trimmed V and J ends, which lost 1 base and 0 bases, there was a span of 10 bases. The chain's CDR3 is CASSLVAIYSGNTIYF. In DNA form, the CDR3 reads TGTGCCAGCAGCTTAGTGGCGATTTACTCTGGAAACACCATATATTTT.

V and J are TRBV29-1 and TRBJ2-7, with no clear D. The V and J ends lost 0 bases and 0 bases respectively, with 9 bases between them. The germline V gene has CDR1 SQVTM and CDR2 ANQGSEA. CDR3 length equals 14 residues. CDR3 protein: CSVEDQAFSYEQYF. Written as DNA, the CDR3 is TGCAGCGTTGAAGATCAGGCCTTCTCCTACGAGCAGTACTTC.

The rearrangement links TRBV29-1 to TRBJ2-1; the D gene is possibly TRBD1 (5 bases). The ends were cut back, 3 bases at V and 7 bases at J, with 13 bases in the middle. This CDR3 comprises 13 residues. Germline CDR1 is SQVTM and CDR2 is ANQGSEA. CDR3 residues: CSVERQGGNEQFF. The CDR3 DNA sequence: TGCAGCGTTGAGCGGCAGGGTGGTAATGAGCAGTTCTTC.

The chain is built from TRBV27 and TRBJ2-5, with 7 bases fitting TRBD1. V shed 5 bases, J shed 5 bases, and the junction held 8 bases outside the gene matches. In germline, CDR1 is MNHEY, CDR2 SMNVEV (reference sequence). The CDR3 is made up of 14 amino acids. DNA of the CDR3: TGTGCCAGCAGTGTACAGGGGCCGGGGGAGACCCAGTACTTC. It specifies CASSVQGPGETQYF.

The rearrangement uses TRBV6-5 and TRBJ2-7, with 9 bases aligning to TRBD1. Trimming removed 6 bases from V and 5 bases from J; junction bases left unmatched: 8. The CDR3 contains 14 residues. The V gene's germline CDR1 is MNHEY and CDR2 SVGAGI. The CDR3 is CASRPQGARNEQYF. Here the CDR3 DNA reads TGTGCCAGCAGACCACAGGGGGCGAGAAACGAGCAGTACTTC.

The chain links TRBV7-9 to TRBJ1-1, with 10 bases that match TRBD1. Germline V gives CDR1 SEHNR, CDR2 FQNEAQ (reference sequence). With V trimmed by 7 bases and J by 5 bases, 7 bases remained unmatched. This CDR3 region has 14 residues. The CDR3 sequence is CASKASGQGTEAFF. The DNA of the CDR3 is TGTGCCAGCAAGGCTTCGGGACAGGGGACTGAAGCTTTCTTT.

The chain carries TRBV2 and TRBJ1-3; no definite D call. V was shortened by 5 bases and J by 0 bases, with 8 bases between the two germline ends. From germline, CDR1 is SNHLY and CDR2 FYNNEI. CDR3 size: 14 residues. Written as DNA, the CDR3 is TGTGCCAGCAGTCCGGATTACTCTGGAAACACCATATATTTT. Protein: CASSPDYSGNTIYF.

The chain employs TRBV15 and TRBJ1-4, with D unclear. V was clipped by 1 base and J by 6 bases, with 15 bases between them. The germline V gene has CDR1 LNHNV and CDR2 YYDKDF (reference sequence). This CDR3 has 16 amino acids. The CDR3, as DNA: TGTGCCACCAGCAGAGGGCCCACGAGGCTCGATGAAAAACTGTTTTTT. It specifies CATSRGPTRLDEKLFF.

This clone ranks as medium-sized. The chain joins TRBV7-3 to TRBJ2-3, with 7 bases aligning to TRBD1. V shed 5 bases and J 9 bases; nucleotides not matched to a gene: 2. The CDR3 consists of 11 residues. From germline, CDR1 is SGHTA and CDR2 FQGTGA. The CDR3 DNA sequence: TGTGCCAGCAGCACGGGACAGACGCAGTATTTT. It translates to CASSTGQTQYF. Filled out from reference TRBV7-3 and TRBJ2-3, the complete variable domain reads GAGVSQTPSNKVTEKGKYVELRCDPISGHTALYWYRQSLGQGPEFLIYFQGTGAADDSGLPNDRFFAVRPEGSVSTLKIQRTERGDSAVYLCASSTGQTQYFGPGTRLTVL.

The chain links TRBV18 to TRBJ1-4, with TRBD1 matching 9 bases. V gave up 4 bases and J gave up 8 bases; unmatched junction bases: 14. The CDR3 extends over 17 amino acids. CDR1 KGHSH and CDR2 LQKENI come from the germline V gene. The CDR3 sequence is CASSLTTLGTGLEKLFF. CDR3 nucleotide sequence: TGTGCCAGCTCACTTACCACCCTCGGGACAGGGCTGGAAAAACTGTTTTTT.

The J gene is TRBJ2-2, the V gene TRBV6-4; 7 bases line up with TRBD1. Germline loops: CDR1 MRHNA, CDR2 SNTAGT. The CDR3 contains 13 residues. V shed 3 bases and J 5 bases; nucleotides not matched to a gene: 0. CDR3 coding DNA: TGTGCCAGCAGTGAGACAGGGACCGGGGAGCTGTTTTTT. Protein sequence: CASSETGTGELFF.

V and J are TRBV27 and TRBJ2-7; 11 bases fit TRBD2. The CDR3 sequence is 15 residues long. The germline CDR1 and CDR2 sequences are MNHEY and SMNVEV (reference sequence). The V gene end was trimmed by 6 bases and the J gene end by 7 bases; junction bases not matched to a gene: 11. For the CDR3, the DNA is TGTGCCAGCAGCCCTTTAGTAGCGGGGGGGAGGGAGCAGTACTTC. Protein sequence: CASSPLVAGGREQYF.

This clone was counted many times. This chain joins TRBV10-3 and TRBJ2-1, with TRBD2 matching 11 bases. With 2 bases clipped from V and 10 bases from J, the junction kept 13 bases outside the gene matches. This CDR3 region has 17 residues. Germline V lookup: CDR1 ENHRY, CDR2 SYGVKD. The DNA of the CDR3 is TGTGCCATCAGTGAGCCTGGGGTACTAGCGGGGGCCTTAGAGCAGTTCTTC. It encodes CAISEPGVLAGALEQFF.

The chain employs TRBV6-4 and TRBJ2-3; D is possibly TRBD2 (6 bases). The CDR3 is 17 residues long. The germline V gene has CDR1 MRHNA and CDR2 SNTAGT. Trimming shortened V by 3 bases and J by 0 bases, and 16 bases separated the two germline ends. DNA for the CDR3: TGTGCCAGCAGTGAGTTTTTGACCGGGGGTAGCACAGATACGCAGTATTTT. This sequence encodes CASSEFLTGGSTDTQYF.